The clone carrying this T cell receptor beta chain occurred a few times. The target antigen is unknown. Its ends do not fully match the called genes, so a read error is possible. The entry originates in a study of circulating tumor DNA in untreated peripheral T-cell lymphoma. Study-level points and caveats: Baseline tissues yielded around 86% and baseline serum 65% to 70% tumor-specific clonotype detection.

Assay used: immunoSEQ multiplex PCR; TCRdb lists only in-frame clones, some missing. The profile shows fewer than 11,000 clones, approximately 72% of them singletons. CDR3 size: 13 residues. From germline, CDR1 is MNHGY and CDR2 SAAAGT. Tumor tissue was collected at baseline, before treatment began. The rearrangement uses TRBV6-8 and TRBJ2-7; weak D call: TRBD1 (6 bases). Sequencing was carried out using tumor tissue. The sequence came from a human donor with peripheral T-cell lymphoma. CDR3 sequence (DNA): TGTGCCAGCAGTTACTCGCCGTCCACGGGACAAAACTTC. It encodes CASSYSPSTGQNF.